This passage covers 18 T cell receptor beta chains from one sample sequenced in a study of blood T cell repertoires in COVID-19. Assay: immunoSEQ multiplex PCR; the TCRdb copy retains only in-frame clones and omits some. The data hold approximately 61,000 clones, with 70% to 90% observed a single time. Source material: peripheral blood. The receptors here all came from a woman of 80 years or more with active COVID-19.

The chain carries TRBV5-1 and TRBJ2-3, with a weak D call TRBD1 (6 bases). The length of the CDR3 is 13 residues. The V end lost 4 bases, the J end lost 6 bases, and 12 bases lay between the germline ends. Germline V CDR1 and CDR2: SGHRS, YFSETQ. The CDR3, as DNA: TGCGCCAGCAGCGTTGGTCAGGGGGATACGCAGTATTTT. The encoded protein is CASSVGQGDTQYF.

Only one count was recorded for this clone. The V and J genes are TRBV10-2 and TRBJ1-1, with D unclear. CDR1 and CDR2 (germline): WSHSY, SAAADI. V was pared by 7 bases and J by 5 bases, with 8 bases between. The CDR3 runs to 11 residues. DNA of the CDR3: TGCGCCAGCATCGCGGGGACTGAAGCTTTCTTT. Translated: CASIAGTEAFF.

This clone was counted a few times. The chain's CDR3 is CASSVTGSGNTIYF. In DNA, the CDR3 is TGTGCCAGCAGCGTGACAGGCTCTGGAAACACCATATATTTT. The chain combines TRBV9 with TRBJ1-3; TRBD1 might be the D (6 bases). This CDR3 has 14 amino acids. V gave up 2 bases and J gave up 0 bases, with 6 bases separating them. Germline V gene sequence: CDR1 SGDLS, CDR2 YYNGEE.

CDR3 amino acids: CASSFVRENYGYTF. Written as DNA, the CDR3 is TGTGCCAGCAGCTTTGTCCGGGAGAACTATGGCTACACCTTC. The chain couples TRBV2 to TRBJ1-2; D uncertain. V was cut by 6 bases and J by 2 bases, with 13 bases left in between. The CDR3 is 14 amino acids. The germline CDR1 and CDR2 sequences are SNHLY and FYNNEI.

Here the CDR3 reads CASSPGGRKEKLFF. The DNA of the CDR3 is TGTGCCAGCTCCCCTGGGGGCCGTAAAGAAAAACTGTTTTTT. V is TRBV18 and J is TRBJ1-4, with TRBD1 as a possible D gene (6 bases). This CDR3 contains 14 residues. V lost 6 bases and J 8 bases, leaving 16 bases between the germline ends. The germline V gene encodes CDR1 KGHSH and CDR2 LQKENI.

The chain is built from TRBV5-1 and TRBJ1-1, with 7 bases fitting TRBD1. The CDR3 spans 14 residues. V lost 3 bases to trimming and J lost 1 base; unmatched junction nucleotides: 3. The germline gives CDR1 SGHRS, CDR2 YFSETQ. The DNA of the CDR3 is TGCGCCAGCAGCTCGGGACAGCCGAACACTGAAGCTTTCTTT. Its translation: CASSSGQPNTEAFF.

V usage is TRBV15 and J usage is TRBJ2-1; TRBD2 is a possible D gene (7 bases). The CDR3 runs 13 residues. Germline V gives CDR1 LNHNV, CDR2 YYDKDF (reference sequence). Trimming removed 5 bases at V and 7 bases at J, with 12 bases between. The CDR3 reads CATSGGGLNEQFF. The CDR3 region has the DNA TGTGCCACCAGCGGGGGGGGGCTTAATGAGCAGTTCTTC.

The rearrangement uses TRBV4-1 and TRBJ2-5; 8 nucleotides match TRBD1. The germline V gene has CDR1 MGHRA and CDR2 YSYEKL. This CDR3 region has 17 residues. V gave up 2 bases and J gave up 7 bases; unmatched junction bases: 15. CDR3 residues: CASSQIPTGVGGGTQYF. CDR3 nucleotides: TGCGCCAGCAGCCAAATCCCGACAGGGGTGGGTGGTGGGACCCAGTACTTC.

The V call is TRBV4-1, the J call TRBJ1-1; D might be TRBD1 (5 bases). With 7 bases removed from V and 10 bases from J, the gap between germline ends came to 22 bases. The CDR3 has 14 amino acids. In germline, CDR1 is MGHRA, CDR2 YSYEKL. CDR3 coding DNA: TGCGCCAGCACTCGCGTGGGGGGGACGGGAGGAGCTTTCTTT. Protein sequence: CASTRVGGTGGAFF.

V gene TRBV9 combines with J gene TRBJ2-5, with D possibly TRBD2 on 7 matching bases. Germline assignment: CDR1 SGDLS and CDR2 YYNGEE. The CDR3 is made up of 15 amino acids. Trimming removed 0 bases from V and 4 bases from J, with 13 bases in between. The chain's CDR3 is CASSVVGGRIETQYF. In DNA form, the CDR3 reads TGTGCCAGCAGCGTAGTGGGGGGGCGTATAGAGACCCAGTACTTC. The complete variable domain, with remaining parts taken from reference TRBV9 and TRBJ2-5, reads DSGVTQTPKHLITATGQRVTLRCSPRSGDLSVYWYQQSLDQGLQFLIQYYNGEERAKGNILERFSAQQFPDLHSELNLSSLELGDSALYFCASSVVGGRIETQYFGPGTRLLVL.

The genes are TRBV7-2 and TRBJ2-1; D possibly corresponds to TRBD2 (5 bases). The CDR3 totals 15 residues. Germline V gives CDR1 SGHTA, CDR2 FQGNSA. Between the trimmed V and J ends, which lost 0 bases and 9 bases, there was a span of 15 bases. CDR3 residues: CASSLALGLAGEQFF. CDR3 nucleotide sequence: TGTGCCAGCAGCTTAGCGCTAGGCCTCGCGGGTGAGCAGTTCTTC.

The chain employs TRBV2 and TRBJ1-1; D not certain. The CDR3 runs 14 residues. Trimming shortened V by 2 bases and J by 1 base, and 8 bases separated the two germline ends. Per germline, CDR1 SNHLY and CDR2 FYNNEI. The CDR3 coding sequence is TGTGCCAGCAGTGAAACCGGGTCGAACACTGAAGCTTTCTTT. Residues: CASSETGSNTEAFF.

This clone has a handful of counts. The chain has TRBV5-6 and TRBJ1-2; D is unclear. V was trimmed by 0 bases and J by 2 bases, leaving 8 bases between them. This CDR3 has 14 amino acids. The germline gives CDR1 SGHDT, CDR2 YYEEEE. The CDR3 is CASSLVGNNYGYTF. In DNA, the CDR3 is TGTGCCAGCAGCTTGGTTGGCAACAACTATGGCTACACCTTC.

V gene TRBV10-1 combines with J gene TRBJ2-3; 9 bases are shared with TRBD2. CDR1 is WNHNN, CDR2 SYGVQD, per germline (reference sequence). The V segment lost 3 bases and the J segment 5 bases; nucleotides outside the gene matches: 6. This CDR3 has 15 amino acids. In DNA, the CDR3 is TGCGCCAGCAGTGACCGGGCTAGCGGGGAAGATACGCAGTATTTT. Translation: CASSDRASGEDTQYF.

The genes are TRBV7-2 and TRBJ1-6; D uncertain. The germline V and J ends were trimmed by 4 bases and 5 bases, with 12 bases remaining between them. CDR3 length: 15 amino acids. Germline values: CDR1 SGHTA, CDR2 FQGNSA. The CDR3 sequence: CASSSPQTNNSPLHF. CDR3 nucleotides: TGTGCCAGCAGCTCCCCACAGACTAATAATTCACCCCTCCACTTT. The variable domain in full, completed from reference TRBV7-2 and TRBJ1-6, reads GAGVSQSPSNKVTEKGKDVELRCDPISGHTALYWYRQSLGQGLEFLIYFQGNSAPDKSGLPSDRFSAERTGGSVSTLTIQRTQQEDSAVYLCASSSPQTNNSPLHFGNGTRLTVT.

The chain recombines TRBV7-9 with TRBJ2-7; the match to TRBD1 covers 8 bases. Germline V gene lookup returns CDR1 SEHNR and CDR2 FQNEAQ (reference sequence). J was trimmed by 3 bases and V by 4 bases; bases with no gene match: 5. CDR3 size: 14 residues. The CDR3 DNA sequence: TGTGCCAGCAGCTCTATCGACAGGGGCTACGAGCAGTACTTC. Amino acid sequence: CASSSIDRGYEQYF. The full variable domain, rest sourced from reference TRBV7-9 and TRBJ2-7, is DTGVSQNPRHKITKRGQNVTFRCDPISEHNRLYWYRQTLGQGPEFLTYFQNEAQLEKSRLLSDRFSAERPKGSFSTLEIQRTEQGDSAMYLCASSSIDRGYEQYFGPGTRLTVT.

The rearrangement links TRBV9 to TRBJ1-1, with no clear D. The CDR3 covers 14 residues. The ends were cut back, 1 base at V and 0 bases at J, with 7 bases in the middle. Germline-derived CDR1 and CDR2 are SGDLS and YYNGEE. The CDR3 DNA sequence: TGTGCCAGCAGCGTATTATCGGTGAACACTGAAGCTTTCTTT. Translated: CASSVLSVNTEAFF.

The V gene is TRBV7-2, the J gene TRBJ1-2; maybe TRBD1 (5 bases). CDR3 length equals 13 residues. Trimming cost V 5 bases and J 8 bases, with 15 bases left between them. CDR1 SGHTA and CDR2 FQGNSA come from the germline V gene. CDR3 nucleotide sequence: TGTGCCAGCAGCAGTGGAGGGGCCGGAGGCTACACCTTC. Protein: CASSSGGAGGYTF.